The 24 T cell receptor beta chains reported below all come from one sample, sequenced in a study of control samples from healthy donors and cancer patients (dated by TCRdb to 2018 to 2021). The protocol used for the library was the immunoSEQ multiplex PCR assay. The source is immuneACCESS, and TCRdb retained only in-frame sequences with V and J called. Part of the clones is not carried over; for the studies checked, unresolved V genes explain less than half of this, and the remainder is unexplained. The sample yields more than 85,000 clones; approximately 90% were counted once. Together, the top ten hold 17% of the sample. The specimen sequenced was blood. The receptors originated from a woman aged 45-59 years in good health.

V usage is TRBV7-3 and J usage is TRBJ2-1; a weak D match, TRBD1 (5 bases). In germline, CDR1 is SGHTA, CDR2 FQGTGA. This CDR3 contains 15 residues. Trimming cost V 2 bases and J 2 bases, with 10 bases left between them. The CDR3 coding sequence is TGTGCCAGCAGCTTAGTAATGGGGCCCTACAATGAGCAGTTCTTC. This codes for CASSLVMGPYNEQFF.

The rearrangement uses TRBV21-1 and TRBJ2-2; the table calls TRBD1, which could not be checked here. TRBV21-1 is termed a pseudogene. The CDR3 runs to 16 residues. The CDR3 DNA sequence: TGTGCCAGCAGCAAAGACTCCGGGACAGCGACCGGGGAGCTGTTTTTT. It encodes CASSKDSGTATGELFF.

The CDR3 DNA reads as TGTGCCAGCAGCCAAGCCGGGGGTGGAAACACCATATATTTT. It yields the protein CASSQAGGGNTIYF. V gene TRBV3-1 (or the pseudogene TRBV3-2) combines with J gene TRBJ1-3, with D perhaps matching TRBD1 (5 bases). Trimming took 1 base from V and 3 from J, leaving 7 bases between them. The CDR3 has 14 amino acids. The V gene's germline CDR1 is LGHDT and CDR2 YNNKEL (reference sequence).

This clone showed up just once. This chain connects TRBV7-9 to TRBJ2-1; 16 bases line up with TRBD2. J lost 8 bases, V lost 4 bases, and 11 bases had no gene match. In germline, CDR1 is SEHNR, CDR2 FQNEAQ (reference sequence). The CDR3 covers 18 residues. CDR3 region: CASSWKGTSGRAFDEQFF. CDR3 DNA sequence: TGTGCCAGCAGCTGGAAAGGGACTAGCGGGAGGGCATTCGATGAGCAGTTCTTC.

This clone was seen only once. CDR3 in DNA: TGTGCCAGCAGCTTAAGTGATAATGAGCAGTTCTTC. This sequence encodes CASSLSDNEQFF. The V gene is TRBV11-3, the J gene TRBJ2-1; D ambiguous. CDR1 is SGHNT, CDR2 YENEEA, per germline. This CDR3 spans 12 amino acids. Trimming cost V 2 bases and J 7 bases, with 6 bases left between them.

J is TRBJ1-6 and V is TRBV25-1, with 8 bases that match TRBD1. Germline V gene sequence: CDR1 MGHDK, CDR2 SYGVNS. This CDR3 has 14 residues. V shed 5 bases, J shed 10 bases, and the junction held 7 bases outside the gene matches. The CDR3 DNA reads TGTGCCAGCAGTTCCGACAGGGGAAGATCACCCCTCCACTTT. It is translated as CASSSDRGRSPLHF.

The chain uses TRBV24-1 and TRBJ2-2; 10 bases match TRBD1. V lost 4 bases and J lost 6; bases outside the gene matches: 4. Germline-derived CDR1 and CDR2 are KGHDR and SFDVKD. The CDR3 runs to 15 residues. As DNA, the CDR3 is TGTGCCACCAGTGAGACCGGGACAGGGGCCGGGGAGCTGTTTTTT. It codes for CATSETGTGAGELFF.

The chain is built from TRBV5-1 and TRBJ2-6; tentatively, D is TRBD1 (6 bases). Deletions cut 7 bases from V and 0 bases from J, with 17 bases between. Germline CDR1 SGHRS, CDR2 YFSETQ. The CDR3 runs 17 residues. CDR3 loop: CASRGAGVDSGANVLTF. The CDR3 DNA sequence: TGCGCCAGCCGCGGAGCAGGGGTCGACTCTGGGGCCAACGTCCTGACTTTC.

This clone showed up just a few times. The V call is TRBV9, the J call TRBJ1-2; D might be TRBD1 (5 bases). The V gene lost 0 bases and the J gene lost 5 bases, with 14 bases spanning the gap. This CDR3 region has 15 residues. The V gene's germline CDR1 is SGDLS and CDR2 YYNGEE. The CDR3 region has the DNA TGTGCCAGCAGCGTAGAATCGGGGGGGTGGTATGGCTACACCTTC. Encoded protein: CASSVESGGWYGYTF.

The genes are TRBV24-1 and TRBJ2-3; 7 bases map to TRBD1. The ends lost 3 bases at V and 8 bases at J; junction bases unmatched: 10. The V gene's germline CDR1 is KGHDR and CDR2 SFDVKD. The CDR3 is 15 amino acids. CDR3 nucleotides: TGTGCCACCAGTGATAACAGGGGTTTTACGAGTACGCAGTATTTT. It codes for CATSDNRGFTSTQYF.

CDR3 nucleotides: TGTGCCAGCAGCCCCCTCGGAAACACCATATATTTT. Translation: CASSPLGNTIYF. V and J are TRBV9 and TRBJ1-3; D ambiguous. CDR3 length equals 12 residues. Trimming cost V 4 bases and J 4 bases, with 6 bases left between them. The germline CDR1 and CDR2 sequences are SGDLS and YYNGEE.

The rearrangement joins TRBV7-9 to TRBJ1-1; D is unclear. The CDR3 has 12 amino acids. V lost 0 bases, J lost 4 bases, and 3 bases lay in between. In germline, CDR1 is SEHNR, CDR2 FQNEAQ (reference sequence). The CDR3: CASSLASTEAFF. CDR3 coding DNA: TGTGCCAGCAGCTTAGCGAGCACTGAAGCTTTCTTT.

The chain has TRBV24-1 and TRBJ1-2, with D unclear. The CDR3 is made up of 16 amino acids. The V end was cut by 3 bases, the J end by 2 bases, with 15 bases between. Germline CDR1 KGHDR, CDR2 SFDVKD. CDR3 DNA sequence: TGTGCCACCAGTGATCCACGAGACACTCTGAACTATGGCTACACCTTC. Encoded protein: CATSDPRDTLNYGYTF.

The chain is built from TRBV5-1 and TRBJ1-4; D is ambiguous. Deletions cut 0 bases from V and 6 bases from J, with 12 bases between. Germline V gene sequence: CDR1 SGHRS, CDR2 YFSETQ. This CDR3 spans 15 amino acids. CDR3 loop: CASSLGTSWDEKLFF. The CDR3 nucleotides are TGCGCCAGCAGCTTGGGGACGTCTTGGGATGAAAAACTGTTTTTT.

The J gene is TRBJ1-1, the V gene TRBV29-1, with D uncertain. Germline-derived CDR1 and CDR2 are SQVTM and ANQGSEA. This CDR3 has 12 amino acids. The germline V and J ends were trimmed by 5 bases and 1 base, with 8 bases remaining between them. The CDR3 DNA sequence: TGCAGCGTTAATTACCCGAACACTGAAGCTTTCTTT. Translated, it gives CSVNYPNTEAFF.

The V gene is TRBV5-8, the J gene TRBJ2-3; 8 positions match TRBD1. With 0 bases clipped from V and 4 bases from J, the junction kept 1 base outside the gene matches. Germline CDR1 SGHTS, CDR2 YDEGEE. This CDR3 is built from 14 residues. The CDR3 sequence: CASSLGQGSDTQYF. CDR3 bases: TGTGCCAGCAGCTTGGGACAGGGGTCAGATACGCAGTATTTT.

The chain employs TRBV7-9 and TRBJ1-1; D is unresolved. Trimming removed 2 bases at V and 0 bases at J, with 7 bases between. The CDR3 has 14 residues. Germline assignment: CDR1 SEHNR and CDR2 FQNEAQ (reference sequence). The DNA for the CDR3 is TGTGCCAGCAGCTTACGGACGGTGAACACTGAAGCTTTCTTT. Translated: CASSLRTVNTEAFF. The full variable domain, with the rest looked up from reference TRBV7-9 and TRBJ1-1, is DTGVSQNPRHKITKRGQNVTFRCDPISEHNRLYWYRQTLGQGPEFLTYFQNEAQLEKSRLLSDRFSAERPKGSFSTLEIQRTEQGDSAMYLCASSLRTVNTEAFFGQGTRLTVV.

The rearrangement joins TRBV4-1 to TRBJ2-5; tentatively, D is TRBD1 (6 bases). Germline CDR1 is MGHRA and CDR2 is YSYEKL. The CDR3 is 14 amino acids. Trimming removed 4 bases from V and 5 bases from J, with 14 bases in between. In nucleotides, the CDR3 is TGCGCCAGCAGCCTAGGGACACAGGGTGAGACCCAGTACTTC. Translating it yields CASSLGTQGETQYF.

The rearrangement uses TRBV4-3 and TRBJ1-5; D is ambiguous. Trimming left V 2 bases short and J 0 bases short, with 2 bases between. The length of the CDR3 is 13 residues. Looked up from germline, CDR1 is LGHNA and CDR2 is YSLEER. As DNA, the CDR3 is TGCGCCAGCAGCCAAAGTAGCAATCAGCCCCAGCATTTT. Its protein is CASSQSSNQPQHF.

This clone has only one observation. V is TRBV19 and J is TRBJ1-2, with D perhaps matching TRBD1 (5 bases). Germline assignment: CDR1 LNHDA and CDR2 SQIVND (reference sequence). Trimming cost V 3 bases and J 1 base, with 9 bases left between them. This CDR3 has 14 residues. This CDR3 reads CASSMGVLNYGYTF. The DNA of the CDR3 is TGTGCCAGTAGTATGGGGGTCCTTAACTATGGCTACACCTTC.

The chain has TRBV5-1 and TRBJ1-5; the D is unclear. Germline-derived CDR1 and CDR2 are SGHRS and YFSETQ. The CDR3 is 17 residues long. With 1 base removed from V and 5 bases from J, the gap between germline ends came to 19 bases. The CDR3 reads CASSLKAESEFDQPQHF. For the CDR3, the DNA is TGCGCCAGCAGCTTGAAAGCGGAATCCGAATTCGATCAGCCCCAGCATTTT.

Only one count was recorded for this clone. The chain recombines TRBV25-1 with TRBJ1-3; D gene ambiguous. The length of the CDR3 is 15 residues. Germline V lookup: CDR1 MGHDK, CDR2 SYGVNS. With 4 bases removed from V and 4 bases from J, the gap between germline ends came to 14 bases. CDR3 protein: CASSARSGWGNTIYF. The CDR3 nucleotides are TGTGCCAGCAGTGCTCGTAGTGGCTGGGGAAACACCATATATTTT.

This sequence joins TRBV29-1 and TRBJ1-1, with D possibly matching TRBD1 (6 bases). The V gene lost 7 bases and the J gene lost 4 bases, with 13 bases spanning the gap. CDR3 length: 12 residues. Germline loops: CDR1 SQVTM, CDR2 ANQGSEA. The CDR3 loop reads CSGRTGFTEAFF. The CDR3 bases are TGCAGCGGGAGAACAGGGTTCACTGAAGCTTTCTTT.

The chain recombines TRBV12-3 or TRBV12-4 with TRBJ2-7, with D unclear. This CDR3 spans 13 amino acids. The ends were cut back, 6 bases at V and 1 base at J, with 10 bases in the middle. The CDR3 coding sequence is TGTGCCAGCAGCGGGTATCCGTCCTACGAGCAGTACGTC. This translates into CASSGYPSYEQYV.